The T cell receptor beta chain described here comes from a study of T cell responses to AZD1222 COVID-19 vaccine. On the study more broadly: Recipients boosted at about 4 weeks or about 12 weeks are pooled. The study, taken as a whole, reports: Seropositive AZD1222 recipients at baseline numbered only five or six. Samples come after the peak T cell response, not at day 14. Dominant CD4 TCR responses targeted spike regions 160-218 and 743-854.

The table came from immunoSEQ multiplex PCR; TCRdb's copy has only in-frame clones and leaves some out. The sample shows some 110,000 clones, about 92% of them seen only once. Comments on this clone: As yet, its antigen is unknown.

Germline assignment: CDR1 MNHEY and CDR2 SMNVEV (reference sequence). The CDR3 sequence is 15 residues long. After removal of 7 bases from V and 0 bases from J, the junction contained 9 bases not matched to a gene. The sequences come from peripheral blood, collected on day 0 of AZD1222 vaccination. This chain joins TRBV27 and TRBJ2-7; 7 bases line up with TRBD1. The sequence came from an adult in good health. The CDR3 protein is CASKLTGTASYEQYF. In nucleotides, the CDR3 is TGTGCCAGCAAATTGACCGGGACAGCCTCCTACGAGCAGTACTTC.